The 30 T cell receptor beta chains listed next were all sequenced from one sample in a study of cytotoxic CD8 clonotypes in ibrutinib-treated CLL. Here immunoSEQ multiplex PCR was the method, and the copy in TCRdb shows in-frame clones only, minus some. The sample contains 110,000 to 150,000 clones, more than 75% of which appear only once. The sample here was PBMCs, taken after 24 months of ibrutinib treatment. The source is a human donor with chronic lymphocytic leukemia.

The chain has TRBV7-3 and TRBJ1-3, with D unresolved. Germline values: CDR1 SGHTA, CDR2 FQGTGA. CDR3 size: 15 residues. V lost 5 bases, J lost 4 bases, and 15 bases lay in between. The CDR3 region has the DNA TGTGCCAGCAGCCCGTGGGCCCGTCTGGGAAACACCATATATTTT. Translating gives CASSPWARLGNTIYF.

The chain employs TRBV30 and TRBJ1-2; possibly TRBD1 for D (5 bases). The CDR3 is made up of 14 amino acids. From germline, CDR1 is GTSNPN and CDR2 SVGIG (reference sequence). V was shortened by 3 bases and J by 7 bases, with 18 bases between the two germline ends. CDR3 protein: CAWRDPGRVGGYTF. The DNA for the CDR3 is TGTGCCTGGAGGGACCCGGGCAGGGTGGGTGGCTACACCTTC.

A few counts support this clone. This sequence joins TRBV7-8 and TRBJ1-1; D is uncertain. The CDR3 runs 15 residues. Germline lookup yields CDR1 SGHVS and CDR2 FQNEAQ. Trimming shortened V by 8 bases and J by 1 base, and 17 bases separated the two germline ends. CDR3 region: CASAPKRLGNTEAFF. The CDR3 coding sequence is TGTGCCAGCGCCCCCAAGCGGTTGGGGAACACTGAAGCTTTCTTT.

The rearrangement links TRBV7-9 to TRBJ2-1; possible D gene TRBD1, 6 bases. The germline V gene encodes CDR1 SEHNR and CDR2 FQNEAQ (reference sequence). This CDR3 spans 12 amino acids. The germline V and J ends were trimmed by 3 bases and 10 bases, with 10 bases remaining between them. The CDR3 sequence is CASSFGTPEQFF. CDR3 nucleotides: TGTGCCAGCAGCTTCGGGACACCAGAGCAGTTCTTC.

V is TRBV4-3 and J is TRBJ1-1; D is perhaps TRBD1 (5 bases). Germline values: CDR1 LGHNA, CDR2 YSLEER. The CDR3 contains 14 residues. Trimming removed 2 bases at V and 6 bases at J, with 13 bases between. CDR3 DNA: TGCGCCAGCAGCCAACTTGAGGGGAATTCTGAAGCTTTCTTT. This translates into CASSQLEGNSEAFF.

This chain joins TRBV14 and TRBJ2-7; tentatively, D is TRBD2 (5 bases). CDR1 is SGHDN, CDR2 FVKESK, per germline. V lost 2 bases and J 0 bases, leaving 20 bases between the germline ends. This CDR3 has 18 residues. The CDR3 nucleotides are TGTGCCAGCAGCCAAAACGGGAACCCCGTGTCCCGCTCCTACGAGCAGTACTTC. This gives the protein CASSQNGNPVSRSYEQYF. The full variable domain, with the rest looked up from reference TRBV14 and TRBJ2-7, is EAGVTQFPSHSVIEKGQTVTLRCDPISGHDNLYWYRRVMGKEIKFLLHFVKESKQDESGMPNNRFLAERTGGTYSTLKVQPAELEDSGVYFCASSQNGNPVSRSYEQYFGPGTRLTVT.

This clone was counted many times. J is TRBJ2-1 and V is TRBV10-3, with a tentative D call TRBD2 (6 bases). V dropped 3 bases and J dropped 7 bases, with 16 bases sitting between them. This CDR3 has 15 amino acids. Germline CDR1 is ENHRY and CDR2 is SYGVKD. The chain's CDR3 is CAISDGVAGGNEQFF. The CDR3 region has the DNA TGTGCCATCAGTGACGGGGTAGCCGGGGGAAATGAGCAGTTCTTC.

J is TRBJ1-1 and V is TRBV6-4, with D maybe TRBD1 (5 bases). Germline lookup yields CDR1 MRHNA and CDR2 SNTAGT. Trimming removed 8 bases at V and 3 bases at J, with 16 bases between. This CDR3 is 14 amino acids long. CDR3 in amino acids: CASRPDPGDTEAFF. As DNA, the CDR3 is TGTGCCAGCCGCCCGGACCCGGGGGACACTGAAGCTTTCTTT.

The rearrangement uses TRBV10-3 and TRBJ1-5; tentative D call: TRBD1 (5 bases). The germline V gene encodes CDR1 ENHRY and CDR2 SYGVKD. Trimming cost V 8 bases and J 1 base, with 12 bases left between them. There are 14 residues in the CDR3. CDR3 amino acids: CAIGPGGSNQPQHF. The DNA of the CDR3 is TGTGCCATCGGCCCGGGGGGGAGCAATCAGCCCCAGCATTTT.

The chain is built from TRBV7-6 and TRBJ1-1; D gene ambiguous. Germline V lookup: CDR1 SGHVS, CDR2 FNYEAQ. Trimming took 0 bases from V and 1 from J, leaving 6 bases between them. This CDR3 comprises 14 residues. The CDR3 DNA reads as TGTGCCAGCAGCTTAGCCCCCGAGAACACTGAAGCTTTCTTT. The encoded protein is CASSLAPENTEAFF.

This clone was found a few times. This chain joins TRBV6-5 and TRBJ2-2, with D maybe TRBD1 (5 bases). Trimming left V 6 bases short and J 4 bases short, with 12 bases between. Germline V gene lookup returns CDR1 MNHEY and CDR2 SVGAGI. The CDR3 consists of 14 residues. CDR3 loop: CASRRQRGTGELFF. The CDR3 region has the DNA TGTGCCAGCAGGCGACAGCGAGGCACCGGGGAGCTGTTTTTT.

This chain connects TRBV5-5 to TRBJ2-1, with a possible D match to TRBD1 (6 bases). CDR1 is SGHKS and CDR2 is YYEKEE in the germline V gene (reference sequence). Trimming shortened V by 2 bases and J by 4 bases, and 7 bases separated the two germline ends. The CDR3 covers 13 residues. DNA for the CDR3: TGTGCCAGCAGCTTAGGACAGTACAATGAGCAGTTCTTC. This codes for CASSLGQYNEQFF.

In its sample, this clone was seen a few times. The V gene is TRBV11-2, the J gene TRBJ1-5; 9 nucleotides match TRBD1. V lost 5 bases to trimming and J lost 4 bases; unmatched junction nucleotides: 6. Germline CDR1 SGHAT, CDR2 FQNNGV. The length of the CDR3 is 15 residues. CDR3 in amino acids: CASSPEGQGNQPQHF. The CDR3 nucleotides read TGTGCCAGCAGCCCCGAGGGACAGGGTAATCAGCCCCAGCATTTT.

CDR3 amino acids: CASSGGQGPLGETQYF. The CDR3 DNA follows: TGTGCCAGCAGCGGGGGACAGGGGCCTCTCGGGGAGACCCAGTACTTC. This rearrangement joins TRBV6-6 to TRBJ2-5; 10 bases fit TRBD1. This CDR3 has 16 amino acids. Germline CDR1 MNHNY, CDR2 SVGAGI (reference sequence). Unmatched junction bases numbered 12, after V lost 6 bases and J lost 5 bases.

The chain links TRBV11-3 to TRBJ2-5; 7 bases are shared with TRBD1. Germline V lookup: CDR1 SGHNT, CDR2 YENEEA. The CDR3 runs 15 residues. With V trimmed by 1 base and J by 2 bases, 4 bases remained unmatched. The CDR3 sequence is CASSLGQGKQETQYF. The CDR3 coding sequence is TGTGCCAGCAGCTTAGGACAGGGAAAACAAGAGACCCAGTACTTC.

Comments on this clone: The same CDR3 is also encoded by other DNA sequences in this sample. The V and J genes are TRBV7-3 and TRBJ2-1; 9 bases are shared with TRBD1. CDR1 is SGHTA and CDR2 is FQGTGA in the germline V gene. V shed 4 bases and J 7 bases; nucleotides not matched to a gene: 2. The CDR3 is 13 amino acids. CDR3 loop: CASSSGQGNEQFF. DNA for the CDR3: TGTGCCAGCAGCTCCGGACAGGGGAATGAGCAGTTCTTC.

The chain employs TRBV11-2 and TRBJ2-1; D possibly corresponds to TRBD2 (6 bases). Trimming removed 1 base at V and 7 bases at J, with 17 bases between. There are 16 residues in the CDR3. The V gene's germline CDR1 is SGHAT and CDR2 FQNNGV. CDR3 nucleotides: TGTGCCAGCAGCTTAGTGTGGGTTGTTGGAGGGAATGAGCAGTTCTTC. It codes for CASSLVWVVGGNEQFF.

The sample holds a few counts of this clone. The J gene is TRBJ2-2, the V gene TRBV14; D is ambiguous. The CDR3 consists of 14 residues. The germline gives CDR1 SGHDN, CDR2 FVKESK. V lost 0 bases, J lost 7 bases, and 9 bases lay in between. CDR3 bases: TGTGCCAGCAGCCAAGATTGGCGTAGCGGGGAGCTGTTTTTT. Amino acid sequence: CASSQDWRSGELFF.

About this clone: Mismatch with germline at one junction end may stem from a read error. The chain couples TRBV29-1 to TRBJ2-3; 11 nucleotides line up with TRBD2. CDR3 size: 16 residues. Germline V gene data show CDR1 as SQVTM and CDR2 as ANQGSEA. CDR3: CSVEGTTSGGTDTQYF. CDR3 sequence (DNA): TGCAGCGTCGAAGGGACGACTAGCGGGGGCACAGATACGCAGTATTTT.

This clone was seen only a few times. CDR3 protein: CASGRGWSSPLHF. CDR3 coding DNA: TGTGCCAGCGGGCGGGGATGGAGTTCACCCCTCCACTTT. The rearrangement uses TRBV6-5 and TRBJ1-6; D not resolved. V was pared by 8 bases and J by 9 bases, with 14 bases between. Germline V gene lookup returns CDR1 MNHEY and CDR2 SVGAGI. The CDR3 loop spans 13 amino acids.

V is TRBV19 and J is TRBJ1-2; unclear D gene. V shed 0 bases and J shed 7 bases, with 15 bases lying between them. This CDR3 contains 15 residues. From germline, CDR1 is LNHDA and CDR2 SQIVND (reference sequence). Written as DNA, the CDR3 is TGTGCCAGTAGTATAGACCACGGACGGCTAGGTGGCTACACCTTC. It codes for CASSIDHGRLGGYTF. The variable domain in full, completed from reference TRBV19 and TRBJ1-2, reads DGGITQSPKYLFRKEGQNVTLSCEQNLNHDAMYWYRQDPGQGLRLIYYSQIVNDFQKGDIAEGYSVSREKKESFPLTVTSAQKNPTAFYLCASSIDHGRLGGYTFGSGTRLTVV.

Only a few counts were recorded for this clone. The CDR3 region has the DNA TGTGCCAGCAGCGATGAGGCTGCTAACTATGGCTACACCTTC. Amino acid sequence: CASSDEAANYGYTF. The chain has TRBV2 and TRBJ1-2; D not resolved. Trimming shortened V by 6 bases and J by 0 bases, and 11 bases separated the two germline ends. This CDR3 is 14 amino acids long. Germline CDR1 and CDR2: SNHLY and FYNNEI.

The rearrangement links TRBV6-6 to TRBJ1-2; the match to TRBD1 covers 8 bases. The CDR3 sequence is 15 residues long. Germline V gene sequence: CDR1 MNHNY, CDR2 SVGAGI (reference sequence). Trimming removed 7 bases from V and 5 bases from J; junction bases left unmatched: 12. CDR3 nucleotides: TGTGCCAGCACCCTCCCCCCCCAGGGGGCATATGGCTACACCTTC. Its protein product is CASTLPPQGAYGYTF.

This chain uses TRBV21-1 with TRBJ2-7; the listed D gene, TRBD1, was not tested against the DNA. TRBV21-1 is noted as a pseudogene. This CDR3 contains 10 residues. The CDR3 region has the DNA TGTGCCAGCACCAGGGGTCCCGGTGGCTTC. It codes for CASTRGPGGF.

V and J are TRBV13 and TRBJ2-1; tentatively, D is TRBD1 or TRBD2 (5 bases each). Germline V CDR1 and CDR2: PRHDT, FYEKMQ (reference sequence). Trimming shortened V by 5 bases and J by 1 base, and 12 bases separated the two germline ends. This CDR3 has 15 residues. CDR3 in DNA: TGTGCCAGCAGCCCGAGTTGGGGGTCCTACAATGAGCAGTTCTTC. Translated: CASSPSWGSYNEQFF.

The rearrangement joins TRBV2 to TRBJ1-5; tentatively, D is TRBD1 (5 bases). V shed 7 bases and J shed 7 bases, with 11 bases lying between them. Germline V lookup: CDR1 SNHLY, CDR2 FYNNEI. The CDR3 runs 12 residues. CDR3 sequence: CASTDPGQPQHF. CDR3 nucleotides: TGTGCCAGCACGGACCCAGGGCAGCCCCAGCATTTT.

The rearrangement joins TRBV4-2 to TRBJ2-2, with 8 bases fitting TRBD2. V lost 1 base and J lost 5; bases outside the gene matches: 3. CDR1 and CDR2 (germline): LGHNA, YNFKEQ. The CDR3 covers 15 residues. The CDR3 nucleotides are TGTGCCAGCAGCCAAGTCAGCGGGGGTACCGGGGAGCTGTTTTTT. Its protein product is CASSQVSGGTGELFF.

The J gene is TRBJ2-5, the V gene TRBV5-1; D gene unclear. CDR3 size: 14 residues. Germline CDR1 and CDR2: SGHRS and YFSETQ. V was trimmed by 4 bases and J by 1 base, leaving 11 bases between them. The CDR3, as DNA: TGCGCCAGCAGCGCCGGTTCCCCCCAAGAGACCCAGTACTTC. Translated: CASSAGSPQETQYF.

About this clone: An end of the junction differs from the germline gene, which may be a read error. The chain uses TRBV7-7 and TRBJ2-2, with a possible D match to TRBD1 (6 bases). The CDR3 is 14 amino acids. Germline CDR1 is SSHAT and CDR2 is FNYEAQ (reference sequence). The CDR3 loop is CASSQDSLTGELFF. DNA of the CDR3: TGTGCTAGCAGCCAGGACAGTTTAACCGGGGAGCTGTTTTTT.

This clone came up once. The chain has TRBV30 and TRBJ1-4; tentatively, D is TRBD1 (6 bases). Trimming took 6 bases from V and 5 from J, leaving 13 bases between them. The CDR3 sequence is 13 residues long. Germline V lookup: CDR1 GTSNPN, CDR2 SVGIG (reference sequence). The CDR3 protein is CACPQGENEKLFF. DNA of the CDR3: TGTGCCTGCCCACAGGGTGAGAATGAAAAACTGTTTTTT.